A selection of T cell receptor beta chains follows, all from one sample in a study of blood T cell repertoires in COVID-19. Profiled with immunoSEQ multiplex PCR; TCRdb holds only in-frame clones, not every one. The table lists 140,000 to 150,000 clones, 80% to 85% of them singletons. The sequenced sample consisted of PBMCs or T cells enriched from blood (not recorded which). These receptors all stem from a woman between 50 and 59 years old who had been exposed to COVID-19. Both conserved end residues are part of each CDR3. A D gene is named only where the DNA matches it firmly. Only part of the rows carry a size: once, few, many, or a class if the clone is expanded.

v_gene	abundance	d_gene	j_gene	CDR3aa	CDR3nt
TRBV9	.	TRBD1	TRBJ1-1	CASSRTGARNTEAFF	TGTGCCAGCAGCCGGACAGGGGCCCGTAACACTGAAGCTTTCTTT
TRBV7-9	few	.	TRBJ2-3	CASSLGRVGTSTDTQYF	TGTGCCAGCAGCTTAGGAAGGGTCGGGACTAGCACAGATACGCAGTATTTT
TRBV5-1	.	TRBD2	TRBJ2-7	CASSLGGLASHEQYF	TGCGCCAGCAGCTTGGGGGGACTAGCCTCCCACGAGCAGTACTTC
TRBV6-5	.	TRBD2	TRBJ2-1	CASSSLEGRAQDEQFF	TGTGCCAGCAGTTCCCTTGAAGGGAGGGCCCAAGATGAGCAGTTCTTC
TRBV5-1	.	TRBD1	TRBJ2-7	CASSLGGGRGHEQYF	TGCGCCAGCAGCTTGGGAGGGGGCAGGGGCCACGAGCAGTACTTC
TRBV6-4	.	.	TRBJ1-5	CASSPEAGQPQHF	TGTGCCAGCAGTCCAGAGGCGGGCCAGCCCCAGCATTTT
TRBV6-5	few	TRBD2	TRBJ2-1	CASSKLAGGYNEQFF	TGTGCCAGCAGTAAACTAGCGGGAGGGTACAATGAGCAGTTCTTC
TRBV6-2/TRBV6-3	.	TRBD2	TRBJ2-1	CASSGGREGYNEQFF	TGTGCCAGCAGCGGTGGCAGGGAGGGGTACAATGAGCAGTTCTTC
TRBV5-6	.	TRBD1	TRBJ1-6	CASRVGTGSSPLHF	TGTGCCAGCAGGGTCGGGACAGGGAGTTCACCCCTCCACTTT
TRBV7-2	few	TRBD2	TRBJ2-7	CASSLTLAGGRAEQYF	TGTGCCAGCAGCTTAACGCTAGCGGGGGGGCGGGCCGAGCAGTACTTC
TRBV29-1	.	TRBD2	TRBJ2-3	CSVLPGTNTDTQYF	TGCAGCGTTCTACCCGGGACTAACACAGATACGCAGTATTTT
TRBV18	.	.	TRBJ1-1	CASSRERRWDTEAFF	TGTGCCAGCTCACGGGAGAGACGGTGGGACACTGAAGCTTTCTTT
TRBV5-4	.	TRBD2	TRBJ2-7	CASSLASSGSHEQYF	TGTGCCAGCAGCTTGGCTTCTAGCGGGAGCCACGAGCAGTACTTC
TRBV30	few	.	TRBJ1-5	CAWQRAGHLNQPQHF	TGTGCCTGGCAAAGGGCAGGGCACTTGAATCAGCCCCAGCATTTT
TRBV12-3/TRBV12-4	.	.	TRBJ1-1	CASSGGENAFF	TGTGCCAGCAGTGGGGGGGAAAATGCTTTCTTT
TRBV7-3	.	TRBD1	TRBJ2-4	CASSLTGGAKNIQYF	TGTGCCAGCAGCCTGACAGGGGGAGCCAAAAACATTCAGTACTTC
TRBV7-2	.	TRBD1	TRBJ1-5	CASSFRQGAGQPQHF	TGTGCCAGCAGCTTCCGCCAGGGGGCGGGTCAGCCCCAGCATTTT
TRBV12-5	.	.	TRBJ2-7	CASGSAPTQGNKRSYEQYF	TGTGCTAGTGGTTCTGCACCCACACAGGGTAATAAGAGGTCCTACGAGCAGTACTTC
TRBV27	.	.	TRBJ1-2	CASSILGQGYGYTF	.
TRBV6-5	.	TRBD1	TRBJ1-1	CASTRQGYTEAFF	TGTGCCAGCACCCGACAGGGTTACACTGAAGCTTTCTTT
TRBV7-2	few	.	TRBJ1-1	CASSTGGVWNTEAFF	TGTGCCAGCAGCACTGGGGGGGTTTGGAACACTGAAGCTTTCTTT
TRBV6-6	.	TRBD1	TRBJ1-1	CASSSGAGGGGTEAFF	TGTGCCAGCAGTTCCGGGGCAGGGGGCGGTGGGACTGAAGCTTTCTTT
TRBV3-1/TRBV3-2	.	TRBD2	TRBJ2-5	CASSQMGLGRETQYF	TGTGCCAGCAGCCAGATGGGACTAGGCAGAGAGACCCAGTACTTC
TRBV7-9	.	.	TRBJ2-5	CASSSAYLETQYF	TGTGCCAGCAGCTCCGCCTACTTGGAGACCCAGTACTTC